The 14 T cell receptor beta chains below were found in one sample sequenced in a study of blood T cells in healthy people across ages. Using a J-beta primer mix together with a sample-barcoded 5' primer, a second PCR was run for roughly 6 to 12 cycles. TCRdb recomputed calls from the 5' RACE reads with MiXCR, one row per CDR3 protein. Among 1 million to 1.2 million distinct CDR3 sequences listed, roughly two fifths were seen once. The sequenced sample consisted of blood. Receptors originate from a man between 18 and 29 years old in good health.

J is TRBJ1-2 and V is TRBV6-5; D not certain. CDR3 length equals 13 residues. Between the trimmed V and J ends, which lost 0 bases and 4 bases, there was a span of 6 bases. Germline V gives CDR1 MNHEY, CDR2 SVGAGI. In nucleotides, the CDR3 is TGTGCCAGCAGTTACTCGAATACCTATGGCTACACCTTC. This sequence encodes CASSYSNTYGYTF.

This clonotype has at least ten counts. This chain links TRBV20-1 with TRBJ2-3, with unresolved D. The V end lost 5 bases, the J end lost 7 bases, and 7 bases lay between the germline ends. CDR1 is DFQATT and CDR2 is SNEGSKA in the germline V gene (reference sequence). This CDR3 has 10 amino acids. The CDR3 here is CSAVVYTQYF. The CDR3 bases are TGCAGTGCTGTGGTCTATACGCAGTATTTT.

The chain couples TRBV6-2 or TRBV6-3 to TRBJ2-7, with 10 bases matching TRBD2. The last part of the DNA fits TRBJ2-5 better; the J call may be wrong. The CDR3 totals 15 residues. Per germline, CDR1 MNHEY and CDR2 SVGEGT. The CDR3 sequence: CASSRASGGGETQYF. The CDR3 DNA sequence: TGTGCCAGCAGCCGTGCTAGCGGGGGTGGAGAGACCCAGTACTTC.

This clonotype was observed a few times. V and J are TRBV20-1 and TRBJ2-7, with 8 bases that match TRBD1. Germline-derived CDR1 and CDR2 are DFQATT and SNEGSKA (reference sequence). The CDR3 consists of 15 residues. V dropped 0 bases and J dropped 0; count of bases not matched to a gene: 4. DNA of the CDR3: TGCAGTGCTAGAGATCCTACAGGGGGCTCCTACGAGCAGTACTTC. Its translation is CSARDPTGGSYEQYF.

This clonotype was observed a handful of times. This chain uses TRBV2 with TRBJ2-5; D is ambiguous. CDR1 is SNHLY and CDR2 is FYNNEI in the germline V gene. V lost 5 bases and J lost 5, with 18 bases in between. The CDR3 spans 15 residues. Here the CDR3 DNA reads TGTGCCAGCAGTCCTACAGTTGGTGTGGGGGAGACCCAGTACTTC. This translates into CASSPTVGVGETQYF.

The CDR3: CASSLEKLVNEQFF. The CDR3 DNA reads as TGCGCCAGCAGCTTGGAAAAACTAGTAAATGAGCAGTTCTTC. V is TRBV5-1 and J is TRBJ2-1, with D possibly TRBD2 on 5 matching bases. Germline lookup yields CDR1 SGHRS and CDR2 YFSETQ. The germline V and J ends were trimmed by 0 bases and 7 bases, with 11 bases remaining between them. The CDR3 is 14 amino acids.

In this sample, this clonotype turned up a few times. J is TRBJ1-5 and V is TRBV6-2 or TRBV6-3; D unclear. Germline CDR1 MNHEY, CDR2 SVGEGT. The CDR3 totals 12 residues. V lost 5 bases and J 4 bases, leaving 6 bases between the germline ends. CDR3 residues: CASSRTNQPQHF. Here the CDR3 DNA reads TGTGCCAGCAGTCGAACGAATCAGCCCCAGCATTTT.

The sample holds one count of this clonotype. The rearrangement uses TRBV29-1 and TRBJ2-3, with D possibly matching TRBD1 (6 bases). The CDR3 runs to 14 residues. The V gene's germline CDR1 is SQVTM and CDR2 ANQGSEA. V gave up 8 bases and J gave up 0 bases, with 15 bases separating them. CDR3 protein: CSQRTGLSTDTQYF. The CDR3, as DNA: TGCAGCCAAAGAACAGGGCTCAGCACAGATACGCAGTATTTT.

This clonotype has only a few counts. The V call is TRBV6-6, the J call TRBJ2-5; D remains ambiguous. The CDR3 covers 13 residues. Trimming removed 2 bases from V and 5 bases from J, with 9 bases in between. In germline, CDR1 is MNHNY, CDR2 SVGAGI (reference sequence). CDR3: CASSYRNGETQYF. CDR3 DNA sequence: TGTGCCAGCAGTTACCGTAACGGGGAGACCCAGTACTTC.

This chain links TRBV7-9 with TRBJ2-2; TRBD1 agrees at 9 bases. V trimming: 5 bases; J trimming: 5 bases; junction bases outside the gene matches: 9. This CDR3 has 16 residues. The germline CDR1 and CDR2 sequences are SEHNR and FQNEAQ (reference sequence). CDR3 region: CASSNGQGFDTGELFF. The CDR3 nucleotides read TGTGCCAGCAGCAATGGACAGGGGTTCGATACCGGGGAGCTGTTTTTT.

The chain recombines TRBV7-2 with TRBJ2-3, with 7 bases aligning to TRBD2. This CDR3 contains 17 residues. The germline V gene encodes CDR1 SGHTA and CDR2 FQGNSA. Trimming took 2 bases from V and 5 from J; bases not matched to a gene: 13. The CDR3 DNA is TGTGCCAGCAGCTTAATGACGGGGACTATCGGAGGAGATACGCAGTATTTT. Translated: CASSLMTGTIGGDTQYF. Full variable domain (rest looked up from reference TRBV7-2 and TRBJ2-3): GAGVSQSPSNKVTEKGKDVELRCDPISGHTALYWYRQSLGQGLEFLIYFQGNSAPDKSGLPSDRFSAERTGGSVSTLTIQRTQQEDSAVYLCASSLMTGTIGGDTQYFGPGTRLTVL.

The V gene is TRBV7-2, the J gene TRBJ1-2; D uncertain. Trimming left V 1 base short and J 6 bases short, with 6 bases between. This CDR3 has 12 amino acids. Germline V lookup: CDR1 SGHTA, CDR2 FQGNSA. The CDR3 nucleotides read TGTGCCAGCAGCTTAGTGGTAGATGGCTACACCTTC. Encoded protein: CASSLVVDGYTF.

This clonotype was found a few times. The CDR3 DNA sequence: TGTGCCAGCAGCTTACAGCTAGGCGGAGTCGCTTTTACGCAGTATTTT. Translating it yields CASSLQLGGVAFTQYF. J is TRBJ2-3 and V is TRBV13; D is uncertain. CDR3 length equals 16 residues. The V gene lost 2 bases and the J gene lost 8 bases, with 20 bases spanning the gap. Germline assignment: CDR1 PRHDT and CDR2 FYEKMQ (reference sequence).

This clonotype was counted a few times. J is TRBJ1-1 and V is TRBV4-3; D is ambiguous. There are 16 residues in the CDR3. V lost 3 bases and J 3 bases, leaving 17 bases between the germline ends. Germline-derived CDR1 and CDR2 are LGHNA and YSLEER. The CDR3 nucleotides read TGCGCCAGCAGCCAGCGGACCGACGCTGTGTACACTGAAGCTTTCTTT. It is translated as CASSQRTDAVYTEAFF.